This TCR beta chain was identified in a study of spatial heterogeneity in lung cancer. Study information: Counts of TCR transcripts in tumor regions correlated strongly with a matched bulk RNA-seq T cell module score.

CDR3 length: 13 residues. Germline CDR1 reads LGHNA; CDR2 reads YNFKEQ. The V gene lost 1 base and the J gene lost 6 bases, with 10 bases spanning the gap. Time point here: sample taken at primary tumor resection. The donor group consisted of around 77 patients who had untreated, early-stage non-small cell lung cancer. Whole RNA from tumor, nontumor lung or frozen PBMC was sequenced unsorted. TCRdb independently ran MiXCR on the 5' RACE reads; one entry per CDR3 protein. Here the sample spans some 7,000 distinct CDR3 sequences, approximately 3.6% being singletons. Study-level results: Counts of expanded intratumoral alpha and beta TCRs tracked tumor mutation counts. Nonsynonymous mutation counts, ubiquitous and regional, were tracked by the respective counts of ubiquitous and regional expanded TCRs.

There are a few counts of this clonotype. The antigen remains undetermined. This TCR was recovered from a male donor with early-stage non-small cell lung cancer. This chain links TRBV4-2 with TRBJ2-7; D perhaps matches TRBD2 (6 bases). Source: lung tumor tissue, taken at surgery. The CDR3 reads CASSQVGGGEQYF. The CDR3 DNA reads TGTGCCAGCAGCCAAGTGGGGGGTGGCGAGCAGTACTTC.